Listed below are T cell receptor beta chains from one sample, sequenced in a study of T cell responses to AZD1222 COVID-19 vaccine. Clones were read by immunoSEQ multiplex PCR, and TCRdb kept only the in-frame ones, dropping some. The sample shows some 170,000 clones, over 80% of them seen only once. The specimen comprised peripheral blood, sampled 28 days after the second dose of the MenACWY control vaccine. The origin of the receptors is an adult who received the MenACWY meningococcal vaccine as a control. Each CDR3 is given with its conserved first and last residue. The order of the fields is clone size, D gene, J gene, CDR3 length, V gene, CDR3 DNA, CDR3 protein. A D gene is named only where the DNA matches it firmly. Not all rows give a size; the values are once, few, many and, for expanded clones, a class.

clone_size: once
d_call: TRBD1
j_call: TRBJ1-2
cdr3_length: 13
v_call: TRBV12-3/TRBV12-4
cdr3_nt: TGTGCCCTCAGGGGGGGAGATGGAAATGGCTACACCTTC
cdr3_aa: CALRGGDGNGYTF

clone_size: NA
d_call: TRBD1
j_call: TRBJ1-5
cdr3_length: 17
v_call: TRBV19
cdr3_nt: TGTGCCAGTAGTAGGGGGACAGCTAGGTTAGGCAATCAGCCCCAGCATTTT
cdr3_aa: CASSRGTARLGNQPQHF

clone_size: NA
d_call: NA
j_call: TRBJ1-1
cdr3_length: 12
v_call: TRBV30
cdr3_nt: TGTGCCTGGAGTCACAGGGAGACTGAAGCTTTCTTT
cdr3_aa: CAWSHRETEAFF

clone_size: few
d_call: NA
j_call: TRBJ2-1
cdr3_length: 11
v_call: TRBV20-1
cdr3_nt: TGCAGTGGAAGCCAGGAAAATGAGCAGTTCTTC
cdr3_aa: CSGSQENEQFF

clone_size: NA
d_call: NA
j_call: TRBJ1-1
cdr3_length: 13
v_call: TRBV14
cdr3_nt: TGTGCCAGCAGCGATCTCAGGGTCACTGAAGCTTTCTTT
cdr3_aa: CASSDLRVTEAFF

clone_size: NA
d_call: TRBD2
j_call: TRBJ2-2
cdr3_length: 15
v_call: TRBV2
cdr3_nt: TGTGCCAGCAGGCGGGAGACTAGTAGATCCGGGGAGCTGTTTTTT
cdr3_aa: CASRRETSRSGELFF

clone_size: NA
d_call: TRBD1
j_call: TRBJ1-2
cdr3_length: 16
v_call: TRBV28
cdr3_nt: TGTGCCAGCAGTTTACATCAGGGGGCTCTTAACTATGGCTACACCTTC
cdr3_aa: CASSLHQGALNYGYTF

clone_size: NA
d_call: TRBD2
j_call: TRBJ2-1
cdr3_length: 17
v_call: TRBV6-2/TRBV6-3
cdr3_nt: TGTGCCAGCAGTTACGCGGGGGGCTCAAGCTCCTACAATGAGCAGTTCTTC
cdr3_aa: CASSYAGGSSSYNEQFF

clone_size: NA
d_call: NA
j_call: TRBJ2-3
cdr3_length: 12
v_call: TRBV29-1
cdr3_nt: TGCAGCGTTGAAGACGTAACAGATACGCAGTATTTT
cdr3_aa: CSVEDVTDTQYF

clone_size: NA
d_call: NA
j_call: TRBJ1-2
cdr3_length: 16
v_call: TRBV28
cdr3_nt: TGTGCCAGCATCGCGCCGCGGCAGGGTGAGAACTATGGCTACACCTTC
cdr3_aa: CASIAPRQGENYGYTF

clone_size: NA
d_call: TRBD1
j_call: TRBJ1-4
cdr3_length: 14
v_call: TRBV18
cdr3_nt: TGTGCCAGCTCACCGGGACAGGGGATTGAAAAACTGTTTTTT
cdr3_aa: CASSPGQGIEKLFF

clone_size: NA
d_call: TRBD1
j_call: TRBJ2-7
cdr3_length: 16
v_call: TRBV14
cdr3_nt: TGTGCCAGCAGCCAAGGGAATACAGGGGGGAAATACGAGCAGTACTTC
cdr3_aa: CASSQGNTGGKYEQYF

clone_size: few
d_call: TRBD1
j_call: TRBJ1-2
cdr3_length: 16
v_call: TRBV30
cdr3_nt: TGTGCCTTGGAAAAGTCGGGACAGGGGGCGAGCTATGGCTACACCTTC
cdr3_aa: CALEKSGQGASYGYTF

clone_size: NA
d_call: NA
j_call: TRBJ2-2
cdr3_length: 15
v_call: TRBV6-2/TRBV6-3
cdr3_nt: TGTGCCAGCAGTTACATTCGGTGGGGTACCGGGGAGCTGTTTTTT
cdr3_aa: CASSYIRWGTGELFF

clone_size: NA
d_call: NA
j_call: TRBJ1-4
cdr3_length: 14
v_call: TRBV28
cdr3_nt: TGTGCCAGCAGTTTCATCAGGGATGAAGAAAAACTGTTTTTT
cdr3_aa: CASSFIRDEEKLFF

clone_size: NA
d_call: NA
j_call: TRBJ2-7
cdr3_length: 15
v_call: TRBV7-2
cdr3_nt: TGTGCCAGCAGCTTACGGGGTGGCGGGGTCTACGAGCAGTACTTC
cdr3_aa: CASSLRGGGVYEQYF

clone_size: NA
d_call: TRBD1
j_call: TRBJ2-2
cdr3_length: 13
v_call: TRBV12-3/TRBV12-4
cdr3_nt: TGTGCCAGCAGGACAGGGGGCCAAGGGGAGCTGTTTTTT
cdr3_aa: CASRTGGQGELFF

clone_size: NA
d_call: TRBD1
j_call: TRBJ2-7
cdr3_length: 14
v_call: TRBV28
cdr3_nt: TGTGCCAGCAGCCCAGCTGACAGGGACTACGAGCAGTACTTC
cdr3_aa: CASSPADRDYEQYF

clone_size: NA
d_call: TRBD1
j_call: TRBJ1-2
cdr3_length: 20
v_call: TRBV28
cdr3_nt: TGTGCCAGCAGTGGGTCCGGGACAGGGGGTTCGATTGGAGATTACTATGGCTACACCTTC
cdr3_aa: CASSGSGTGGSIGDYYGYTF

clone_size: NA
d_call: TRBD1
j_call: TRBJ1-2
cdr3_length: 13
v_call: TRBV19
cdr3_nt: TGTGCCAGTAGCCGGGGGACAGCCTATGGCTACACCTTC
cdr3_aa: CASSRGTAYGYTF

clone_size: NA
d_call: NA
j_call: TRBJ1-3
cdr3_length: 16
v_call: TRBV24-1
cdr3_nt: TGTGCCACCAGTGATGGGGACCTTTCGAGGGGAAACACCATATATTTT
cdr3_aa: CATSDGDLSRGNTIYF

clone_size: once
d_call: TRBD1
j_call: TRBJ1-1
cdr3_length: 16
v_call: TRBV19
cdr3_nt: TGTGCCAGTAGGACCCGGACAGGGGACATGAACACTGAAGCTTTCTTT
cdr3_aa: CASRTRTGDMNTEAFF

clone_size: NA
d_call: NA
j_call: TRBJ1-5
cdr3_length: 14
v_call: TRBV6-5
cdr3_nt: TGTGCCAGCAGTTACTCTTTCAGGGATCAGCCCCAGCATTTT
cdr3_aa: CASSYSFRDQPQHF

clone_size: NA
d_call: NA
j_call: TRBJ2-7
cdr3_length: 14
v_call: TRBV10-3
cdr3_nt: TGTGCCATCAGTGAGACAGGTTATACCTACGAGCAGTACTTC
cdr3_aa: CAISETGYTYEQYF

clone_size: NA
d_call: NA
j_call: TRBJ1-5
cdr3_length: 17
v_call: TRBV4-1
cdr3_nt: TGCGCCAGCAGCCAAGAGGTCAGTCTAGTGAGCAATCAGCCCCAGCATTTT
cdr3_aa: CASSQEVSLVSNQPQHF

clone_size: NA
d_call: TRBD1
j_call: TRBJ2-1
cdr3_length: 15
v_call: TRBV27
cdr3_nt: TGTGCCAGCAGTTCCCCCGGGACAGGGGTAGTTGAGCAGTTCTTC
cdr3_aa: CASSSPGTGVVEQFF

clone_size: NA
d_call: NA
j_call: TRBJ1-1
cdr3_length: 19
v_call: TRBV2
cdr3_nt: TGTGCCAGCAGCCCTCTGCCGGGACAAGGTACAGAGGCGAACACTGAAGCTTTCTTT
cdr3_aa: CASSPLPGQGTEANTEAFF

clone_size: NA
d_call: NA
j_call: TRBJ1-2
cdr3_length: 15
v_call: TRBV30
cdr3_nt: TGTGCCTGGGGGCCCGACTGGCACTCCGCCTATGGCTACACCTTC
cdr3_aa: CAWGPDWHSAYGYTF

clone_size: NA
d_call: NA
j_call: TRBJ1-6
cdr3_length: 19
v_call: TRBV19
cdr3_nt: TGTGCCAGTAGTATAATGGGGATAAGGCCCGGACTGAGAAATTCACCCCTCCACTTT
cdr3_aa: CASSIMGIRPGLRNSPLHF

clone_size: NA
d_call: NA
j_call: TRBJ2-2
cdr3_length: 15
v_call: TRBV27
cdr3_nt: TGTGCCAGCAGTTTTAGCCGGCCGGGGTCCGGGGAGCTGTTTTTT
cdr3_aa: CASSFSRPGSGELFF